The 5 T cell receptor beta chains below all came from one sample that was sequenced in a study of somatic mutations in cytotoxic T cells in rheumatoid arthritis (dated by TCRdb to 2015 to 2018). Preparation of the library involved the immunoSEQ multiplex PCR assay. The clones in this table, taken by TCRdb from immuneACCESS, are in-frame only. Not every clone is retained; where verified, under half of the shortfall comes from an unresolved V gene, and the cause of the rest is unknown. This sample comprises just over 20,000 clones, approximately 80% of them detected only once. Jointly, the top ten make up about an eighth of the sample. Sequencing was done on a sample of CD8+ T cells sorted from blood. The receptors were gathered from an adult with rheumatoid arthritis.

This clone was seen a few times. Written as DNA, the CDR3 is TGTGCCAGCAGTGAGGACAGGGGGTATGAAGCTTTCTTT. Its translation: CASSEDRGYEAFF. The rearrangement joins TRBV2 to TRBJ1-1; 10 nucleotides match TRBD1. CDR3 length: 13 amino acids. The germline V gene encodes CDR1 SNHLY and CDR2 FYNNEI. With V trimmed by 3 bases and J by 7 bases, 2 bases remained unmatched.

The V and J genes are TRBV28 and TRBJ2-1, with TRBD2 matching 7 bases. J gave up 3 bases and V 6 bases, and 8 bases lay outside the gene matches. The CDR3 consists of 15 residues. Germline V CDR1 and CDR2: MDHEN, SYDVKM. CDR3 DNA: TGTGCCAGCAGCTCCGGGGAGGGAGTCTACAATGAGCAGTTCTTC. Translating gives CASSSGEGVYNEQFF.

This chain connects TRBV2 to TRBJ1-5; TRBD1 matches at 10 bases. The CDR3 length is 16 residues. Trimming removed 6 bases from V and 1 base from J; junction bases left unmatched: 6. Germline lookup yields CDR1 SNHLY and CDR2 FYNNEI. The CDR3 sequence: CASRSPGQGSNQPQHF. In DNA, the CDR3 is TGTGCCAGCAGGTCACCGGGACAGGGGAGCAATCAGCCCCAGCATTTT.

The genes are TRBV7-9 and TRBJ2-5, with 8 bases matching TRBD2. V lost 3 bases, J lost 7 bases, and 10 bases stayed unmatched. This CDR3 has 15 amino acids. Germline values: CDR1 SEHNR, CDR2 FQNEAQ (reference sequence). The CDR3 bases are TGTGCCAGCAGCTTTCTCGCGGGGGGCCGTTCGACCCAGTACTTC. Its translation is CASSFLAGGRSTQYF.

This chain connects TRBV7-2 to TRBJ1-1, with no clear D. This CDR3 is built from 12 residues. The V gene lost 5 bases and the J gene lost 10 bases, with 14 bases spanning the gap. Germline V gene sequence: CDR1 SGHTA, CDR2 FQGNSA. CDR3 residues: CASSPPARGAFF. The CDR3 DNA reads TGTGCCAGCAGCCCGCCTGCGCGGGGAGCTTTCTTT.